This TCR beta chain was observed in a study of shared clonotypes between healthy human individuals. About the study: Each donor's CD8 memory used one plate, CD8 naive two, each CD4 subset three. Study results and caveats: Against clonotypes common to all four donors, non-shared ones had lower generation probabilities.

CDR1 and CDR2 from the germline V gene are SGHRS and YFSETQ. This CDR3 contains 13 residues. The V and J ends lost 7 bases and 7 bases respectively, with 17 bases between them. Assay: immunoSEQ multiplex PCR; the TCRdb copy retains only in-frame clones and omits some. Of about 1.5 million clones in the sample, roughly 96% were seen once. A word on this clone: Its antigen is still unknown.

The V call is TRBV5-1, the J call TRBJ1-1; D may be TRBD1 (6 bases). The sample was naive CD4+ T cells sorted from blood. The subset: CD45RA+ positively selected. This TCR derives from a man aged 30 to 39 in good health. Here the CDR3 reads CASRGLSTGEAFF. Written as DNA, the CDR3 is TGCGCCAGCCGGGGGCTCTCGACGGGTGAAGCTTTCTTT.